The next 14 T cell receptor beta chains were all read from a single sample in a study of human T cells and chemical hapten exposure. TCRdb re-analysed the RACE reads in MiXCR, keeping a single row per CDR3 protein. The sample carries about 84,000 distinct CDR3 sequences, less than 14% recorded once. Time point indicated: patch test 3, about 24 weeks after DPC sensitization. Treatment defined: therapeutic diphenylcyclopropenone sensitization with weekly scalp DPC. Sequences were derived from whole blood, sampled in connection with sensitization to the hapten diphenylcyclopropenone (DPC). The receptor set was obtained from a woman aged 45-65 years with alopecia areata. Some clones in this sample may be carry-over from other donors' samples.

This clonotype turned up a few times. This chain joins TRBV24-1 and TRBJ1-5; D may be TRBD1 (6 bases). The germline V and J ends were trimmed by 4 bases and 7 bases, with 10 bases remaining between them. The CDR3 runs 13 residues. From germline, CDR1 is KGHDR and CDR2 SFDVKD. This CDR3 is CATSDPGEQPQHF. For the CDR3, the DNA is TGTGCCACCAGTGACCCAGGGGAGCAGCCCCAGCATTTT.

Many counts were recorded for this clonotype. The gene calls are TRBV29-1 and TRBJ2-5, with TRBD2 as a possible D gene (5 bases). Germline loops: CDR1 SQVTM, CDR2 ANQGSEA. This CDR3 contains 12 residues. V shed 6 bases and J shed 3 bases, with 11 bases lying between them. The CDR3 protein is CSVGGLEETQYF. The CDR3, as DNA: TGCAGCGTCGGCGGGCTCGAAGAGACCCAGTACTTC.

The chain recombines TRBV6-5 with TRBJ1-6; no clear D gene. The V gene's germline CDR1 is MNHEY and CDR2 SVGAGI. Deletions cut 5 bases from V and 13 bases from J, with 6 bases between. The CDR3 is 10 amino acids. CDR3 residues: CASSPEPLHF. As DNA, the CDR3 is TGTGCCAGCAGTCCCGAGCCCCTCCACTTT.

This clonotype was observed at least ten times. This chain joins TRBV14 and TRBJ2-3; 11 bases map to TRBD2. The CDR3 contains 17 residues. The germline CDR1 and CDR2 sequences are SGHDN and FVKESK. The J segment lost 3 bases and the V segment lost 2 bases, leaving 7 bases of the junction unmatched. CDR3 nucleotides: TGTGCCAGCAGCCAATCCTTGACTAGCGGGAAAACAGATACGCAGTATTTT. Its protein product is CASSQSLTSGKTDTQYF.

Many counts were recorded for this clonotype. The V gene is TRBV3-1, the J gene TRBJ2-5; D might be TRBD1 (5 bases). Germline-derived CDR1 and CDR2 are LGHDT and YNNKEL (reference sequence). V was clipped by 8 bases and J by 5 bases, with 12 bases between them. This CDR3 has 12 residues. The CDR3 reads CASSGRDETQYF. The DNA for the CDR3 is TGTGCCAGCTCGGGCAGGGATGAGACCCAGTACTTC.

This rearrangement joins TRBV7-6 to TRBJ2-3; 11 positions match TRBD2. CDR1 and CDR2 from the germline V gene are SGHVS and FNYEAQ. The CDR3 runs to 14 residues. The trim removed 5 bases at V and 5 bases at J, leaving 3 bases unmatched. CDR3 residues: CASSGLAGGDTQYF. The CDR3 DNA follows: TGTGCCAGCAGCGGGCTAGCGGGAGGAGATACGCAGTATTTT.

This chain joins TRBV5-1 and TRBJ2-1; 9 bases agree with TRBD2. With V trimmed by 4 bases and J by 6 bases, 8 bases remained unmatched. Germline-derived CDR1 and CDR2 are SGHRS and YFSETQ. The CDR3 covers 15 residues. The CDR3 nucleotides are TGCGCCAGCAGCGCAACCGGGACTAGCCCCAATGAGCAGTTCTTC. It translates to CASSATGTSPNEQFF. Based on the CDR3 plus reference TRBV5-1 and TRBJ2-1, the full variable domain is KAGVTQTPRYLIKTRGQQVTLSCSPISGHRSVSWYQQTPGQGLQFLFEYFSETQRNKGNFPGRFSGRQFSNSRSEMNVSTLELGDSALYLCASSATGTSPNEQFFGPGTRLTVL.

The gene calls are TRBV7-9 and TRBJ2-7, with TRBD1 matching over 9 bases. Losses at the gene ends were 5 bases for V and 3 bases for J; bases not matched to a gene: 17. CDR1 SEHNR and CDR2 FQNEAQ come from the germline V gene (reference sequence). This CDR3 is 18 amino acids long. In DNA form, the CDR3 reads TGTGCCAGCAGCCCCGTCCCGGAACGGGACAGGGATGTCTACGAGCAGTACTTC. Translation gives CASSPVPERDRDVYEQYF.

This sequence joins TRBV12-3 or TRBV12-4 and TRBJ2-1, with 11 bases lining up with TRBD2. V was clipped by 5 bases and J by 6 bases; unmatched bases: 3. The CDR3 has 14 residues. CDR3 sequence: CASSPTSGVNEQFF. The DNA of the CDR3 is TGTGCCAGCAGTCCGACTAGCGGGGTCAATGAGCAGTTCTTC.

This clonotype was seen a handful of times. V gene TRBV2 combines with J gene TRBJ1-5; D remains unclear. V shed 4 bases and J shed 7 bases, with 17 bases lying between them. The germline V gene encodes CDR1 SNHLY and CDR2 FYNNEI. The CDR3 has 15 amino acids. For the CDR3, the DNA is TGTGCCAGCAGTGTTAGACCTAGGGAGGAGCAGCCCCAGCATTTT. This gives the protein CASSVRPREEQPQHF.

This clonotype was observed many times. The chain carries TRBV7-6 and TRBJ2-2; D perhaps matches TRBD2 (6 bases). Between the trimmed V and J ends, which lost 5 bases and 7 bases, there was a span of 17 bases. This CDR3 has 15 residues. CDR1 is SGHVS, CDR2 FNYEAQ, per germline. As DNA, the CDR3 is TGTGCCAGCAGCCCCCGCGGAGGGGTGGGCGGGGAGCTGTTTTTT. It yields the protein CASSPRGGVGGELFF.

This clonotype was counted many times. V gene TRBV12-3 or TRBV12-4 combines with J gene TRBJ2-7, with 14 bases aligning to TRBD2. The V gene end was trimmed by 4 bases and the J gene end by 5 bases; junction bases not matched to a gene: 10. CDR3 length: 17 amino acids. CDR3 loop: CASSSARLAGGSNEQYF. In DNA form, the CDR3 reads TGTGCCAGCAGTTCGGCCCGACTAGCGGGAGGGTCCAACGAGCAGTACTTC.

This clonotype was seen a handful of times. This sequence joins TRBV12-3 or TRBV12-4 and TRBJ1-2; D is unclear. The CDR3 spans 15 residues. V was pared by 5 bases and J by 1 base, with 14 bases between. CDR3 sequence reads: CASSPGRNLNYGYTF. As DNA, the CDR3 is TGTGCCAGCAGTCCCGGACGGAACCTTAACTATGGCTACACCTTC.

In its sample, this clonotype was seen many times. This chain joins TRBV20-1 and TRBJ2-3, with D possibly matching TRBD2 (6 bases). CDR3 length: 19 residues. Germline V lookup: CDR1 DFQATT, CDR2 SNEGSKA (reference sequence). Trimming shortened V by 4 bases and J by 2 bases, and 28 bases separated the two germline ends. The DNA for the CDR3 is TGCAGTGCTAAGGCCCCCCGACTAGATCCGTTTCCCCACACAGATACGCAGTATTTT. This codes for CSAKAPRLDPFPHTDTQYF.